The clone carrying this TCR beta chain was recorded once. Its cognate antigen is unknown. The entry originates in a study of blood T cells in healthy people across ages. The CDR3 covers 15 residues. The germline gives CDR1 MNHEY, CDR2 SVGEGT. Broader study findings: Researchers report that TCR beta diversity correlated strongly with naive T cell percentage. Diversity figures based on one million T cells were deemed too low.

Sample-barcoded 5' priming and a J-beta primer mix drove a second PCR of about 7 to 12 cycles. A 12-random-nucleotide template-switch adaptor tagged each cDNA molecule. Each CDR3 protein is one row after TCRdb ran MiXCR on the 5' RACE reads. Among fewer than 1 million distinct CDR3 sequences, roughly 44% were seen once, and the ten largest hold roughly 19%. The sequenced sample consisted of blood. This chain connects TRBV6-2 or TRBV6-3 to TRBJ2-5, with D uncertain. TRBJ2-4 explains the end of the DNA better; the J call may be wrong. This TCR was recovered from a man in his 60s in good health. The CDR3 reads CASNSQGLGKNIQYF. The CDR3 coding sequence is TGTGCCAGCAACTCTCAAGGATTGGGCAAAAACATTCAGTACTTC.